Listed here are 15 T cell receptor beta chains from one sample, sequenced in a study of response to subunit inactivated influenza vaccine. Each CDR3 protein is one row after TCRdb ran MiXCR on the RT-PCR reads. Of 500,000 to 600,000 distinct CDR3 sequences in the sample, over 9.5% were seen once. The material sequenced was PBMCs from blood, taken on the day of vaccination. All receptors derive from a man aged 45 to 65 who received an inactivated influenza vaccine.

This clonotype was seen many times. This chain links TRBV3-1 with TRBJ2-1; 9 bases fit TRBD1. Losses at the gene ends were 3 bases for V and 4 bases for J; bases not matched to a gene: 4. The length of the CDR3 is 15 residues. Germline assignment: CDR1 LGHDT and CDR2 YNNKEL (reference sequence). CDR3 amino acids: CASSHGTGTYNEQFF. CDR3 DNA: TGTGCCAGCAGCCACGGGACAGGGACTTACAATGAGCAGTTCTTC.

On this clonotype: Just one base apart from a much larger clone, this may be a read error. V and J are TRBV21-1 and TRBJ2-2; no check of the table's D call, TRBD1, against the DNA was made. TRBV21-1 is labeled a pseudogene. The CDR3 covers 16 residues. CDR3 DNA: TGTGCCAGCAGCAAAGCGGAGGACACGAACATCGGGGAGCTGTTTTTT. Protein sequence: CASSKAEDTNIGELFF.

This clonotype has a handful of counts. As DNA, the CDR3 is TGTGCCAGCAGCTCGCGGGACAGGGGATTGGATACGCAGTATTTT. It encodes CASSSRDRGLDTQYF. The chain couples TRBV7-6 to TRBJ2-3; 10 bases align to TRBD1. The CDR3 runs 15 residues. V lost 4 bases and J lost 6; bases outside the gene matches: 7. Germline CDR1 SGHVS, CDR2 FNYEAQ. The variable domain in full, with the rest retrieved from reference TRBV7-6 and TRBJ2-3, is GAGVSQSPRYKVTKRGQDVALRCDPISGHVSLYWYRQALGQGPEFLTYFNYEAQQDKSGLPNDRFSAERPEGSISTLTIQRTEQRDSAMYRCASSSRDRGLDTQYFGPGTRLTVL.

The sample holds a few counts of this clonotype. The chain employs TRBV11-3 and TRBJ2-1; TRBD2 matches at 8 bases. CDR3 length: 17 residues. Germline trimming cut 2 bases from V and 8 bases from J; bases unmatched to any gene: 14. From germline, CDR1 is SGHNT and CDR2 YENEEA. CDR3 in amino acids: CASSLPTGTSGRDEQFF. The CDR3 DNA reads TGTGCCAGCAGCTTACCAACCGGGACTAGTGGTAGGGATGAGCAGTTCTTC.

This clonotype showed up many times. The V call is TRBV12-3 or TRBV12-4, the J call TRBJ2-7, with D possibly TRBD1 on 5 matching bases. The CDR3 loop spans 14 amino acids. V lost 7 bases and J 1 base, leaving 14 bases between the germline ends. The CDR3 sequence is CASTHQTESYEQYF. CDR3 bases: TGTGCCAGCACCCATCAGACAGAATCCTACGAGCAGTACTTC.

This clonotype showed up many times. This rearrangement joins TRBV6-2 or TRBV6-3 to TRBJ2-7, with D possibly TRBD1 on 6 matching bases. V was pared by 6 bases and J by 6 bases, with 24 bases between. The germline V gene encodes CDR1 MNHEY and CDR2 SVGEGT. This CDR3 has 16 residues. Written as DNA, the CDR3 is TGTGCCAGCAGAAAATCCCTAACTCCAGGGGCAGGCGAGCAGTACTTC. Translated, it gives CASRKSLTPGAGEQYF.

The V call is TRBV20-1, the J call TRBJ2-7; no definite D call. Looked up from germline, CDR1 is DFQATT and CDR2 is SNEGSKA (reference sequence). This CDR3 region has 13 residues. V was shortened by 2 bases and J by 3 bases, with 11 bases between the two germline ends. The CDR3, as DNA: TGCAGTGCTAGATTGGCCAGAAGCTACGAGCAGTACTTC. Translation: CSARLARSYEQYF.

This clonotype was counted at least ten times. The chain's CDR3 is CASSQLAGGPAKNIQYF. The CDR3 bases are TGCGCCAGCAGCCAGCTAGCGGGGGGGCCGGCCAAAAACATTCAGTACTTC. The chain combines TRBV4-3 with TRBJ2-4; TRBD2 agrees at 12 bases. In germline, CDR1 is LGHNA, CDR2 YSLEER. J was trimmed by 1 base and V by 3 bases; bases with no gene match: 4. The length of the CDR3 is 17 residues.

The chain couples TRBV20-1 to TRBJ2-1; no clear D gene. The CDR3 has 13 amino acids. Looked up from germline, CDR1 is DFQATT and CDR2 is SNEGSKA (reference sequence). V was shortened by 5 bases and J by 2 bases, with 10 bases between the two germline ends. Here the CDR3 reads CSALGRAYNEQFF. CDR3 DNA sequence: TGCAGTGCTCTTGGTAGGGCCTACAATGAGCAGTTCTTC.

This clonotype was seen a handful of times. CDR3 bases: TGCAGTGCTAGAGATAGGGGACAGACCAGGGGGACCCAGTACTTC. The encoded protein is CSARDRGQTRGTQYF. The rearrangement links TRBV20-1 to TRBJ2-5, with TRBD1 matching 7 bases. Germline loops: CDR1 DFQATT, CDR2 SNEGSKA (reference sequence). Losses at the gene ends were 0 bases for V and 7 bases for J; bases not matched to a gene: 11. The CDR3 contains 15 residues.

V is TRBV29-1 and J is TRBJ1-2, with D perhaps TRBD1 (6 bases). The CDR3 extends over 12 amino acids. Germline V lookup: CDR1 SQVTM, CDR2 ANQGSEA. V lost 4 bases to trimming and J lost 4 bases, with 10 bases between them. The CDR3 nucleotides are TGCAGCGTTGCACAGGGCGTCTATGGCTACACCTTC. Translated: CSVAQGVYGYTF.

The J gene is TRBJ2-7, the V gene TRBV20-1; D is undetermined. The CDR3 is 14 amino acids. Trimming cost V 3 bases and J 1 base, with 13 bases left between them. The germline gives CDR1 DFQATT, CDR2 SNEGSKA (reference sequence). The CDR3 loop is CSASATRGSYEQYF. The CDR3, as DNA: TGCAGTGCTAGTGCTACTCGCGGATCCTACGAGCAGTACTTC.

This clonotype has ten or more counts. The genes are TRBV4-3 and TRBJ2-1; 11 positions match TRBD2. With 0 bases clipped from V and 7 bases from J, the junction kept 5 bases outside the gene matches. The length of the CDR3 is 16 residues. Per the germline V gene, CDR1 is LGHNA and CDR2 is YSLEER. The CDR3 sequence is CASSQELAGGKNEQFF. CDR3 coding DNA: TGCGCCAGCAGCCAAGAATTAGCGGGAGGGAAAAATGAGCAGTTCTTC.

This clonotype was detected only a few times. The V gene is TRBV5-1, the J gene TRBJ2-3, with D unclear. The germline V gene encodes CDR1 SGHRS and CDR2 YFSETQ. The CDR3 runs to 16 residues. Trimming cost V 4 bases and J 3 bases, with 18 bases left between them. CDR3 loop: CASSPDPPLGTDTQYF. CDR3 nucleotide sequence: TGCGCCAGCAGCCCAGACCCCCCCCTTGGAACAGATACGCAGTATTTT.

The chain is built from TRBV20-1 and TRBJ2-1; the D is unclear. CDR1 and CDR2 from the germline V gene are DFQATT and SNEGSKA (reference sequence). V was shortened by 0 bases and J by 6 bases, with 21 bases between the two germline ends. This CDR3 has 17 amino acids. The CDR3 loop is CSARDRRWEISINEQFF. CDR3 in DNA: TGCAGTGCTAGAGATCGGCGGTGGGAAATTTCGATCAATGAGCAGTTCTTC.